Given below is one T cell receptor (beta chain) in context. The method was immunoSEQ multiplex PCR; TCRdb's version includes in-frame clones alone and lacks a portion of them. There are 75,000 to 95,000 clones in the sample; about 95% occur only once, and approximately 0.26% lies in the top ten. The data were obtained in a study of technical replicates of blood from a handful of donors. Sequenced material: T cells isolated from PBMCs. This TCR came from a human donor in good health.

Here the CDR3 reads CASSFMNTEAFF. The CDR3 coding sequence is TGTGCCAGCAGTTTTATGAACACTGAAGCTTTCTTT. This chain uses TRBV6-5 with TRBJ1-1; no clear D gene. CDR3 length: 12 residues. Germline V gene data show CDR1 as MNHEY and CDR2 as SVGAGI. The V end lost 4 bases, the J end lost 0 bases, and 3 bases lay between the germline ends.